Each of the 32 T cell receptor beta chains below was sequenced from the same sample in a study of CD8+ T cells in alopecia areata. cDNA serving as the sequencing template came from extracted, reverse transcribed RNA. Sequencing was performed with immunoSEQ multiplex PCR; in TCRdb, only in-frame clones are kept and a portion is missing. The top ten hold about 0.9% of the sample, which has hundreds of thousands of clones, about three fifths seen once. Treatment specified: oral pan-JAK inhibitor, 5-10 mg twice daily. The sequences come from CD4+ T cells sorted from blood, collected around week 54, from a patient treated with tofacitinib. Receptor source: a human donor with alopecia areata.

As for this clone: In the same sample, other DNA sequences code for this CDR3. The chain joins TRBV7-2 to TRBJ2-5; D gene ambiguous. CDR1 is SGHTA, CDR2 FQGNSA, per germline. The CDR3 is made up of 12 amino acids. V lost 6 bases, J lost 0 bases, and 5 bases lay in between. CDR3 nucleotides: TGTGCCAGCAGTCGGTACCAAGAGACCCAGTACTTC. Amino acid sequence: CASSRYQETQYF.

CDR3 bases: TGCGCCAGCAGCTTGGGGCACGGCGAGCAGTACTTC. It codes for CASSLGHGEQYF. The chain combines TRBV5-1 with TRBJ2-7; D call uncertain. Between the trimmed V and J ends, which lost 0 bases and 6 bases, there was a span of 7 bases. The germline V gene has CDR1 SGHRS and CDR2 YFSETQ. The CDR3 consists of 12 residues.

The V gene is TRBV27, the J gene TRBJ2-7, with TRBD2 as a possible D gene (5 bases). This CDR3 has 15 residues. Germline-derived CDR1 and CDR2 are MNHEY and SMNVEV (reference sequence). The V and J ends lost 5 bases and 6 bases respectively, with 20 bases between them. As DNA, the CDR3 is TGTGCCAGCAGTCTCCGGGGAACCAATGCGCGCGAGCAGTACTTC. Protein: CASSLRGTNAREQYF.

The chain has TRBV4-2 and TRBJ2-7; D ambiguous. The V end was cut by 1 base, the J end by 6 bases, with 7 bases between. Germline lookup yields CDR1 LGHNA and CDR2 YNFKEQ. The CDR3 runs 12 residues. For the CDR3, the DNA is TGTGCCAGCAGCCAAGCTCCCGGCGAGCAGTACTTC. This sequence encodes CASSQAPGEQYF.

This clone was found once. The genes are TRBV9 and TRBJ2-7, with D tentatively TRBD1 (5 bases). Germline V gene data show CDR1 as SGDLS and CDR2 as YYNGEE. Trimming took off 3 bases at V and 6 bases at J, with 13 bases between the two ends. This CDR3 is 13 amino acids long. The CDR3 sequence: CASSAVQGREQYF. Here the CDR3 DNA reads TGTGCCAGCAGCGCGGTCCAGGGCCGCGAGCAGTACTTC.

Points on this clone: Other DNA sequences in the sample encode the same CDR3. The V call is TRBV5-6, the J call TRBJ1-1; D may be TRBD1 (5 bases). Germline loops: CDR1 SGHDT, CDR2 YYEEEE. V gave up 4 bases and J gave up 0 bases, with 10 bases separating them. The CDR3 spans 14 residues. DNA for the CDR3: TGTGCCAGCAGCAGGGGACGGCTGAACACTGAAGCTTTCTTT. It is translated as CASSRGRLNTEAFF.

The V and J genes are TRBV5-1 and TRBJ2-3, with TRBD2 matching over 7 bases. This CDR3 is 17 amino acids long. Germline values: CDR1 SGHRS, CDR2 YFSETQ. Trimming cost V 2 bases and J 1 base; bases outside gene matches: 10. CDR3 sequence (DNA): TGCGCCAGCAGCTTTCGTAAGGGACGGGGGGGCACAGATACGCAGTATTTT. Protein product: CASSFRKGRGGTDTQYF.

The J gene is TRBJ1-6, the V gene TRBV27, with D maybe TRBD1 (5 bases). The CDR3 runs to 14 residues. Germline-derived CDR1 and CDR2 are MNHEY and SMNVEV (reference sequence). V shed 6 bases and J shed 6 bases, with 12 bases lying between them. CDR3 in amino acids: CASRLDTSNSPLHF. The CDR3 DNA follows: TGTGCCAGCAGACTGGACACCTCTAATTCACCCCTCCACTTT.

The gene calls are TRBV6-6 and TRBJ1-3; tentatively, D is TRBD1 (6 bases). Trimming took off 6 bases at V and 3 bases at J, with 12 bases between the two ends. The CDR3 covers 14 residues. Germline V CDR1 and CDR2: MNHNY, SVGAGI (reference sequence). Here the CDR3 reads CASSPTGIGNTIYF. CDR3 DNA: TGTGCCAGCAGCCCAACAGGGATTGGAAACACCATATATTTT.

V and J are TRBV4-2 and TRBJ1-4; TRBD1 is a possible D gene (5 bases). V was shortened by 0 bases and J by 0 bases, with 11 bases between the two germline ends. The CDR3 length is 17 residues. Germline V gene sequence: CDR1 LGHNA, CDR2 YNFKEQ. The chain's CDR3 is CASSQDRRGATNEKLFF. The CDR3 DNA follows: TGTGCCAGCAGCCAAGATCGGAGAGGGGCAACTAATGAAAAACTGTTTTTT.

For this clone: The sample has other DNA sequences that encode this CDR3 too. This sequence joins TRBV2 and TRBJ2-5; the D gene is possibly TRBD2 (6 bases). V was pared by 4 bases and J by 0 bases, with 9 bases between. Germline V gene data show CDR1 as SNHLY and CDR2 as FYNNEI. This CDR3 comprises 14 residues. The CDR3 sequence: CASSGGVYQETQYF. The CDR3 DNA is TGTGCCAGCAGTGGCGGGGTGTACCAAGAGACCCAGTACTTC.

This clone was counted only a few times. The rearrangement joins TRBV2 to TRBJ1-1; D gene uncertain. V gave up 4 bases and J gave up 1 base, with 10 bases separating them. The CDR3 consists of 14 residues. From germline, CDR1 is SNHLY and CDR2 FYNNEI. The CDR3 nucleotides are TGTGCCAGCAGTGCAGGAGCAAAGAACACTGAAGCTTTCTTT. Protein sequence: CASSAGAKNTEAFF.

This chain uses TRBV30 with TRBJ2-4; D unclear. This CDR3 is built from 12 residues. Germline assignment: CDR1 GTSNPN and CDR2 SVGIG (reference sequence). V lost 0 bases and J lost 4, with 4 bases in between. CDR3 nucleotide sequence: TGTGCCTGGAGTGTACAGAAAAACATTCAGTACTTC. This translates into CAWSVQKNIQYF.

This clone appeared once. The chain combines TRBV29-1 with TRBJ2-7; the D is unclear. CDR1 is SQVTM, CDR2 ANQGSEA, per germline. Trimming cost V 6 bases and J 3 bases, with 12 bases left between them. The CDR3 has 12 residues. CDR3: CSVVGPLYEQYF. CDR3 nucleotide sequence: TGCAGCGTCGTGGGCCCCCTCTACGAGCAGTACTTC.

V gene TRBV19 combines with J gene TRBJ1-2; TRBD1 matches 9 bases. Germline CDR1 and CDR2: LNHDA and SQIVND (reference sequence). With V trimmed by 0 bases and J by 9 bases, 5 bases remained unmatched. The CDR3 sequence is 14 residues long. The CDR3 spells CASSIEHRGQSYTF. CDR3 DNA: TGTGCCAGTAGTATAGAACACAGGGGGCAGAGCTACACCTTC.

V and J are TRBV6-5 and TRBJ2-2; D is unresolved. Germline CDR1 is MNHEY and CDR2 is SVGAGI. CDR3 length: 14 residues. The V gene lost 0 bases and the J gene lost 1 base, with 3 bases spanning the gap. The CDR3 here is CASSYSGNTGELFF. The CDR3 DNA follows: TGTGCCAGCAGTTACTCAGGGAACACCGGGGAGCTGTTTTTT.

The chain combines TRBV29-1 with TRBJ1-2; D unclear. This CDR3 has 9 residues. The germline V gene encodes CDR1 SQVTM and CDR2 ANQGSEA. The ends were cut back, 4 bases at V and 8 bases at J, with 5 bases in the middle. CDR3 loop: CSVGMGYTF. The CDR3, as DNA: TGCAGCGTTGGTATGGGCTACACCTTC.

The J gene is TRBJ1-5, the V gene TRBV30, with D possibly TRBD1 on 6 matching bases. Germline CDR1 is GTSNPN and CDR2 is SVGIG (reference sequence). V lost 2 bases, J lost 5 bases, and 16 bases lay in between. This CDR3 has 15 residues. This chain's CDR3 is CAWSRAGGRDQPQHF. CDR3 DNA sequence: TGTGCCTGGAGTAGGGCGGGGGGCAGGGATCAGCCCCAGCATTTT.

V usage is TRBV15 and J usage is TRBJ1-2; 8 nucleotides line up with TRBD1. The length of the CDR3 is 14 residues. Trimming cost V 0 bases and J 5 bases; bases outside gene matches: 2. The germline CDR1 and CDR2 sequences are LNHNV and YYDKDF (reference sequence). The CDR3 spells CATSRDQGAYGYTF. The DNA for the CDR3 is TGTGCCACCAGCAGAGATCAGGGGGCATATGGCTACACCTTC.

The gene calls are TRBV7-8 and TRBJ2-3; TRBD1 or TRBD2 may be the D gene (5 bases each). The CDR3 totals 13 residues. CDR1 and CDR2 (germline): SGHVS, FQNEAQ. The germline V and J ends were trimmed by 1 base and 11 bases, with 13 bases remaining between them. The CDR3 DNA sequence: TGTGCCAGCAGCTTAGTAACAGGACGGGAGCAGTATTTT. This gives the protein CASSLVTGREQYF.

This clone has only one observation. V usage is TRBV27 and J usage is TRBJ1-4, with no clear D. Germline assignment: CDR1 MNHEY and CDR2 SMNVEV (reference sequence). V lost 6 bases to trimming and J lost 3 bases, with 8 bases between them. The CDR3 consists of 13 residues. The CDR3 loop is CASSRTANEKLFF. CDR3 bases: TGTGCCAGCAGCCGGACGGCTAATGAAAAACTGTTTTTT.

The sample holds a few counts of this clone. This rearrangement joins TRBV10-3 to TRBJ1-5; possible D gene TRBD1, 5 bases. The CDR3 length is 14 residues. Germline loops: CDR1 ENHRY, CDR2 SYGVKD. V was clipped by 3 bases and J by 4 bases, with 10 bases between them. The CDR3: CAISELGQNQPQHF. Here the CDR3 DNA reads TGTGCCATCAGTGAATTGGGGCAAAATCAGCCCCAGCATTTT.

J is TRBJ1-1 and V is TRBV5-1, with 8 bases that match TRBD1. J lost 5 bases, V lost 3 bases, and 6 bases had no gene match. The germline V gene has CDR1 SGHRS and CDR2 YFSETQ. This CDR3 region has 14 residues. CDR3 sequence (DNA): TGCGCCAGCAGCTCCCAGGGGGCGGGAACTGAAGCTTTCTTT. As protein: CASSSQGAGTEAFF.

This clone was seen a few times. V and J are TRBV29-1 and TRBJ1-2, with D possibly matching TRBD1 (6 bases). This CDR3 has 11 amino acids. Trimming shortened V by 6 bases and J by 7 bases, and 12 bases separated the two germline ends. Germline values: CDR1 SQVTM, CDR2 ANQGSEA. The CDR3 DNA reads TGCAGCGTGAGCAGGGGAAGTGGCTACACCTTC. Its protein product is CSVSRGSGYTF.

This CDR3 is CASSPRRTSGTDTQYF. The CDR3 region has the DNA TGTGCCAGCAGCCCAAGACGGACTAGCGGCACAGATACGCAGTATTTT. This chain joins TRBV11-2 and TRBJ2-3; 9 bases line up with TRBD2. Germline CDR1 SGHAT, CDR2 FQNNGV. The CDR3 is 16 amino acids. Trimming at V came to 5 bases and at J to 1 base, leaving 7 bases not matched to a gene.

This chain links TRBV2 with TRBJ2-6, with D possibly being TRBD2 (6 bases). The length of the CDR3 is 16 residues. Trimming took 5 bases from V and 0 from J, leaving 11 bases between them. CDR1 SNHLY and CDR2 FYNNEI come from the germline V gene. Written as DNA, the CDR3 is TGTGCCAGCAGTCCCACGGGGGACTCTGGGGCCAACGTCCTGACTTTC. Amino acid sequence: CASSPTGDSGANVLTF.

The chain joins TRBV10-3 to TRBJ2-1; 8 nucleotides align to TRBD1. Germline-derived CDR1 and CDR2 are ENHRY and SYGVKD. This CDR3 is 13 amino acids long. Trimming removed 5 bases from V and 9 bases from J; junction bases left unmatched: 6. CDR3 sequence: CAISKQGVGEQFF. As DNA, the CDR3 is TGTGCCATCAGTAAACAGGGGGTAGGTGAGCAGTTCTTC.

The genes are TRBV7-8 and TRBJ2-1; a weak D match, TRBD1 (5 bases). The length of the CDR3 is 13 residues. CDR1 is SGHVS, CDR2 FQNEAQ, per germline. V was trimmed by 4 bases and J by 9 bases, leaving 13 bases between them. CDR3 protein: CASSSTQGTEQFF. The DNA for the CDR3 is TGTGCCAGCAGCTCCACTCAGGGTACTGAGCAGTTCTTC.

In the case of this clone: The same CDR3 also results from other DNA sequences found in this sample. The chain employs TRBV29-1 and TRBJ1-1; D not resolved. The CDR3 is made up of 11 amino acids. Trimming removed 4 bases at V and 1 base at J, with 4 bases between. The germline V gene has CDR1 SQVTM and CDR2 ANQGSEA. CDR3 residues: CSVVPNTEAFF. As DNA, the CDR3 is TGCAGCGTTGTCCCGAACACTGAAGCTTTCTTT. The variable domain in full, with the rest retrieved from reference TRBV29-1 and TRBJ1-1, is SAVISQKPSRDICQRGTSLTIQCQVDSQVTMMFWYRQQPGQSLTLIATANQGSEATYESGFVIDKFPISRPNLTFSTLTVSNMSPEDSSIYLCSVVPNTEAFFGQGTRLTVV.

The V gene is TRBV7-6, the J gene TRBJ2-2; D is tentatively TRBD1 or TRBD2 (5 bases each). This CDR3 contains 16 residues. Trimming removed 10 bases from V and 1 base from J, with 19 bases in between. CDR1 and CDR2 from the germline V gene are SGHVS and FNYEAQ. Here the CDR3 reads CAIYHRDAGNTGELFF. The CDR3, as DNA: TGTGCCATCTACCATAGGGACGCGGGGAACACCGGGGAGCTGTTTTTT.

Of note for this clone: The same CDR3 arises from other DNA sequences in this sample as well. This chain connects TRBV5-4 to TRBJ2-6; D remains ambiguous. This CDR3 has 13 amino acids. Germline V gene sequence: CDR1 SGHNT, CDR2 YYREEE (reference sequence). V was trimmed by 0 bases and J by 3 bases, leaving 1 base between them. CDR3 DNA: TGTGCCAGCAGCTTGGTTGGGGCCAACGTCCTGACTTTC. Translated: CASSLVGANVLTF.

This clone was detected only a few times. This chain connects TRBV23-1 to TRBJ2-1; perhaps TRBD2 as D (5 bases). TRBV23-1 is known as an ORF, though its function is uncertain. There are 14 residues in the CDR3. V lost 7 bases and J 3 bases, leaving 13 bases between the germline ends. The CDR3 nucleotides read TGCGCCAGCACTCAGGAGGACTTCTACAATGAGCAGTTCTTC. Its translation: CASTQEDFYNEQFF.